This entry describes one TCR beta chain. This clone has a handful of counts. The antigen this receptor binds is unknown. Base quality data are lacking; no much larger clone is found one base away. This sample is drawn from a study of cytomegalovirus exposure and HLA in healthy donors (dated by TCRdb to 2017 to 2019). Concerning the study at large: An earlier analysis of fewer than 750 of the donors reported approximately 280 Gb of sequence data and around 100 million unique TCR beta sequences obtained from some 170 million T cells. An early release that covered around 590 HLA-typed donors contained about 300 gigabases of sequencing data and 75 million to 100 million unique TCR sequences. Among the approximately 400 genotyped donors, around 81% belonged to the genetic ancestry cluster associated with self-reported Caucasian donors. The aim of the study was to test whether cataloging public T cell receptors could identify signatures of past pathogen exposure. The study used immunosequencing to profile the T cell repertoires of approximately 640 subjects and linked those repertoires to cytomegalovirus serostatus. Along with the roughly 700-subject first cohort, a separate validation cohort of over a hundred different subjects was used. To predict cytomegalovirus infection status, the study brought together high-throughput TCR immunosequencing, statistical association of individual TCRs with disease status, and machine learning. To study patterns of TCR occurrence, a later analysis re-analyzed previously published TCR beta repertoires from 550 to 800 donors and added high-resolution HLA genotyping. In the later analysis, no new phenotypic data were used to find candidate immune exposures; instead, reliance was placed on TCR beta sequences and their occurrence across donors. In an earlier analysis of 587 of the donors, high-throughput TCR beta sequencing was used to judge whether each TCR beta V gene segment behaved as functional or pseudogenic. Donor age, sex, ethnicity and CMV serostatus were compiled alongside the repertoire data. A later genetic analysis took genome-wide SNP genotypes for about 55% of the roughly 700 donors and used that subset as a discovery cohort. Every discovery cohort repertoire had been produced on one sequencing platform. Both class I and class II loci were covered by HLA typing, at four-digit resolution. Typing coverage differed by locus: A, B, C, DRB1 and DQB1 were typed in about 620-640 donors, DQA1 in about 500, DPA1 in some 610, and DPB1 in 472. About five DR-DQ haplotypes were treated as single units for association and clustering because of strong linkage in the cohort. Across about 370 genotyped donors of the cohort, an average of about 240,000 unique TCR beta nucleotide sequences per donor were sequenced, and around 19% of those sequences were non-productive.

General findings and caveats noted by the study authors: According to the authors, the approach could potentially be generalized to other disease states and immunological phenotypes. Several of the top co-occurrence clusters appeared to be linked to parvovirus B19, influenza, CMV and Epstein-Barr virus, according to a later analysis. V-gene and J-gene trimming of TCR beta chains was associated with a missense DCLRE1C variant in a later genetic analysis, and the association was replicated in an independent cohort. Strong co-occurrence of HLA alleles, especially DR and DQ, made assigning TCR associations to individual alleles difficult. Linkage disequilibrium might explain the correlated functional status among segregating V segments, but an unknown experimental factor could not be excluded. A further reported finding was that TCR beta sequences accurately predicted the HLA-A and HLA-B alleles for most subjects in the first cohort. Cytomegalovirus status was reported to be diagnosed by the classifier with high specificity and sensitivity in both the original and validation cohorts. According to a later analysis, most CMV-associated TCR beta chains appeared to be HLA-restricted, and the HLA associations seemed to be driven largely by CMV exposure. Specific HLA alleles were associated with 15,000 to 20,000 TCR beta sequences at a false discovery rate of 0.05 in a later analysis. According to a later analysis, TCR association rates differed among HLA loci, with DRB1 alleles showing the most associated TCRs and HLA-C alleles showing the fewest. Because HLA typing was missing for some donors at each locus, association tests included only the typed subset. CMV serostatus was the only immune exposure information available for the cohort. Some IMGT-functional V segments, including TRBV6-2 and TRBV6-3, could not be told apart with the 87-base-pair reads, so those segments were excluded. This cohort had only TCR beta chains sequenced, and the lack of alpha or paired-chain data limited which features could be detected. According to a later genetic analysis, donors in an Asian-associated ancestry cluster had fewer N-insertions in productive TCRs than the roughly 670-donor mean. An earlier analysis of roughly 570 of the donors showed that most TCR beta V segments appeared in productive rearrangements either about 87% or about 30% of the time, which broadly matched IMGT annotations. In the study, approximately 160 TCR beta chains were listed as associated with cytomegalovirus. A cluster of highly shared sequence variants was judged likely to represent a technical artifact of the sequencing pipeline. The presence/absence analyses assumed that sequencing depth was roughly uniform across donors, and that assumption may not be true. Because counts were too low, 15 or so rarely observed V segments, including chromosome 9 orphons, were excluded from the earlier analysis of 587 of the donors. Across donors, most TCR sequences were observed very rarely, whereas some public TCRs were present in many individuals. A later analysis found that HLA-associated TCR beta chains were more clonally expanded and had lower generation probabilities than equally common non-associated chains. In vitro tests confirmed that a few of the cytomegalovirus-associated TCR beta chains recognize cytomegalovirus antigens.

The cohort was made up of approximately 700 healthy bone marrow donors. At the time of sampling, every cohort member was nominally healthy, though immune exposures that went unrecorded were likely present. Of the approximately 670 cohort members, around 280 had positive CMV serostatus and fewer than 400 had negative CMV serostatus, and CMV serostatus was not recorded for the donor. A peripheral blood sample was provided by each donor, and peripheral blood mononuclear cells were used for TCR beta sequencing. Genomic DNA was extracted from the blood cell samples with the Qiagen DNeasy Blood Extraction Kit. Libraries came from the immunoSEQ multiplex PCR assay. The multiplex PCR relied on a mix of 60 forward primers for TCR Vbeta segments and 13 reverse primers for TCR Jbeta segments. The CDR3 region of rearranged TCR beta genes was amplified from genomic DNA with a multiplex PCR assay. The amplified TCR beta libraries were sequenced on the Illumina HiSeq System as 87-base-pair reads. Processing in the source paper ran as follows. Across the roughly 600 repertoires, a later analysis counted approximately 75 million unique TCR beta chains, about 10 million of which were shared by at least two donors. A nearest-neighbor algorithm error-corrected the raw reads and collapsed the reads into unique sequences, merging closely related sequences to remove PCR and sequencing errors. CDR3 sequences were aligned to IMGT reference sequences to assign V, D and J gene segments. Each retained sequence needed at least a six-nucleotide match to both a V gene segment and a J gene segment. A rearrangement was called productive if the CDR3 had no stop codons and remained in frame with V and J, and every other rearrangement was called non-productive. CDR3 was defined according to IMGT convention as the region running from the second conserved V-encoded cysteine to the conserved J-encoded phenylalanine. The earlier analysis of 587 of the donors excluded sequences that lacked an unambiguous match to a single V gene segment. An earlier analysis of a few hundred of the donors called V segments functional above 56.7% productive rearrangements and segregating when the between-donor standard deviation exceeded 5%. A statistical classification framework was built to diagnose cytomegalovirus status from the catalog of TCR beta chain sequences. In a later analysis, V and J genes were assigned by comparing TCR nucleotide sequences against IMGT/GENE-DB human TR gene sequences. A later analysis assigned CDR3 sequences and most-parsimonious VDJ recombination scenarios with the TCRdist pipeline. In a later analysis, each TCR beta chain was defined by its CDR3 amino acid sequence together with its V-gene family, and reads lacking a unique V-gene family were excluded. To address suspected cross-contamination and a sequencing artifact, a later analysis removed under 600 highly shared, low-generation-probability nucleotide sequences. In a later analysis, a clonal expansion index was calculated for each public chain from normalized within-repertoire ranks of inferred template counts. A later analysis computed generation probabilities with a VDJ recombination model fitted to out-of-frame rearrangements, and checked the results against IGoR. In a later analysis, TCR-TCR, TCR-HLA and TCR-CMV co-occurrence was scored with hypergeometric tests, and a repertoire-size bias correction was applied to TCR pairs. To estimate false discovery rates, a later analysis permuted the HLA or CMV assignments 20 times. In a later analysis, co-occurring TCRs were grouped using DBSCAN, with TCRdist sequence similarity added in when clustering inside HLA-allele-positive subsets. Co-occurrence clustering excluded repertoires with fewer than 30,000 or more than 120,000 public chains, plus five with anomalous nucleotide sharing. The immuneACCESS repertoire file appears here via TCRdb, limited to in-frame rearrangements. These files lack a portion of the clones; in checked studies, under half of the deficit traces to unresolved V genes, and the cause of the others is not known. V and J calls plus clone size are reproduced from that table; the DNA served to infer D and trimming. The sample has about 120,000 clones on record, 77% of them singletons. The biggest ten clones account for around 4% of the sample.

CDR1 and CDR2 (SGHAT, FQNNGV) derive from the germline V gene. At the junction V is shortened by 5 bases and J by 1 base; bases outside the gene matches: 5. The CDR3 runs 15 amino acids, cysteine and phenylalanine included. Just CDR3 DNA is preserved here, 45 bases in frame from base 1. This TCR was sampled from a human donor in good health. Sequenced material: PBMCs. The rearranged segments are TRBV11-2 and TRBJ1-3; the central 7 bases match TRBD1. The nucleotide sequence reads as follows: TGTGCCAGCAGCGAGACAGGGTTTTCTGGAAACACCATATATTTT. Protein translation: CASSETGFSGNTIYF.